Presented here are 16 T cell receptor beta chains from one specimen sequenced in a study of cytomegalovirus exposure and HLA in healthy donors. Researchers ran the PCR with 60 Vbeta and 13 Jbeta primers. Generated by immunoSEQ multiplex PCR, the TCRdb table keeps only in-frame clones and is missing some. The sample records a few hundred thousand clones, 70% to 80% being singletons. The sequencing sample was made of PBMCs. The receptor source for this set is a woman aged 55-69 years in good health and CMV-seropositive.

The J gene is TRBJ2-1, the V gene TRBV5-6, with TRBD1 matching 8 bases. The ends lost 5 bases at V and 4 bases at J; junction bases unmatched: 8. Germline V gene sequence: CDR1 SGHDT, CDR2 YYEEEE. The CDR3 spans 15 residues. CDR3 DNA sequence: TGTGCCAGCAGGGCCGGACAGGGTTTATACAATGAGCAGTTCTTC. This sequence encodes CASRAGQGLYNEQFF.

The rearrangement links TRBV5-5 to TRBJ1-2; tentative D call: TRBD1 (6 bases). Between the trimmed V and J ends, which lost 1 base and 9 bases, there was a span of 13 bases. Germline V CDR1 and CDR2: SGHKS, YYEKEE (reference sequence). This CDR3 spans 13 amino acids. The CDR3 region has the DNA TGTGCCAGCAGCTTGTACCTACAGGGTAGCTACACCTTC. Its protein product is CASSLYLQGSYTF.

This chain connects TRBV6-1 to TRBJ2-5; 9 nucleotides agree with TRBD1. The J call could be wrong; TRBJ2-7 is a better fit for the DNA end. The CDR3 spans 15 residues. CDR1 is MNHNS and CDR2 is SASEGT in the germline V gene. CDR3 amino acids: CASNPGQGKYYEQYF. In DNA form, the CDR3 reads TGTGCCAGCAACCCGGGACAGGGCAAATACTACGAGCAGTACTTC.

This clone was seen only a few times. The J gene is TRBJ2-5, the V gene TRBV7-6, with 10 nucleotides matching TRBD2. Per germline, CDR1 SGHVS and CDR2 FNYEAQ. V gave up 0 bases and J gave up 5 bases; unmatched junction bases: 6. The CDR3 runs to 16 residues. The CDR3 nucleotides are TGTGCCAGCAGCTTAGCAGGAGCGGGAGGGCGCGAGACCCAGTACTTC. The encoded protein is CASSLAGAGGRETQYF.

The CDR3 DNA sequence: TGCGCCAGCAGCTCGGGGACTAGCGTCACCGGGGAGCTGTTTTTT. This gives the protein CASSSGTSVTGELFF. The V and J genes are TRBV5-1 and TRBJ2-2; the match to TRBD2 covers 10 bases. CDR1 is SGHRS and CDR2 is YFSETQ in the germline V gene. Trimming at V came to 3 bases and at J to 4 bases, leaving 3 bases not matched to a gene. This CDR3 comprises 15 residues. The full variable domain, its missing parts supplied by reference TRBV5-1 and TRBJ2-2, is KAGVTQTPRYLIKTRGQQVTLSCSPISGHRSVSWYQQTPGQGLQFLFEYFSETQRNKGNFPGRFSGRQFSNSRSEMNVSTLELGDSALYLCASSSGTSVTGELFFGEGSRLTVL.

The V and J genes are TRBV7-8 and TRBJ2-7, with unresolved D. CDR1 is SGHVS, CDR2 FQNEAQ, per germline. This CDR3 spans 14 amino acids. Trimming cost V 8 bases and J 4 bases, with 18 bases left between them. CDR3 sequence reads: CASLKEPFLYEQYF. CDR3 nucleotide sequence: TGTGCCAGCCTTAAAGAGCCTTTTCTTTACGAGCAGTACTTC.

The rearrangement uses TRBV15 and TRBJ2-5; 9 bases agree with TRBD1. With V trimmed by 3 bases and J by 5 bases, 7 bases remained unmatched. CDR3 length: 15 amino acids. The germline V gene has CDR1 LNHNV and CDR2 YYDKDF (reference sequence). The CDR3 DNA sequence: TGTGCCACCAGCAGGGGACAGGGCCCCCCGGAGACCCAGTACTTC. Its protein is CATSRGQGPPETQYF.

The V call is TRBV29-1, the J call TRBJ2-5; TRBD2 matches 10 bases. The CDR3 length is 13 residues. Germline-derived CDR1 and CDR2 are SQVTM and ANQGSEA. J lost 3 bases, V lost 3 bases, and 1 base had no gene match. The CDR3 coding sequence is TGCAGCGTTGACCTAGCGGGAGAAGAGACCCAGTACTTC. It specifies CSVDLAGEETQYF.

The chain carries TRBV10-1 and TRBJ2-1; D is ambiguous. V shed 7 bases and J shed 8 bases, with 15 bases lying between them. The CDR3 sequence is 13 residues long. CDR1 WNHNN and CDR2 SYGVQD come from the germline V gene (reference sequence). CDR3 residues: CASTSGLSDEQFF. CDR3 bases: TGCGCCAGCACTTCGGGTCTTTCGGATGAGCAGTTCTTC.

The chain is built from TRBV25-1 and TRBJ1-3; TRBD1 agrees at 10 bases. Germline V gives CDR1 MGHDK, CDR2 SYGVNS. The CDR3 contains 16 residues. The V gene end was trimmed by 5 bases and the J gene end by 7 bases; junction bases not matched to a gene: 11. The CDR3 DNA reads TGTGCCAGCAGTCCCGACCGGACAGGGGGGAGGAACACCATATATTTT. This encodes CASSPDRTGGRNTIYF.

The chain employs TRBV5-1 and TRBJ2-7; TRBD2 matches 8 bases. The CDR3 covers 14 residues. Germline assignment: CDR1 SGHRS and CDR2 YFSETQ. Losses at the gene ends were 1 base for V and 4 bases for J; bases not matched to a gene: 4. CDR3 nucleotides: TGCGCCAGCAGCTTGAGTAGCGGGATATACGAGCAGTACTTC. Translation gives CASSLSSGIYEQYF.

The chain has TRBV9 and TRBJ1-2; a possible D gene is TRBD1 (5 bases). CDR3 length: 14 amino acids. V was clipped by 0 bases and J by 3 bases, with 9 bases between them. Germline values: CDR1 SGDLS, CDR2 YYNGEE. Here the CDR3 DNA reads TGTGCCAGCAGCGTAGATCGGGGGTACTATGGCTACACCTTC. It translates to CASSVDRGYYGYTF. The full variable domain, completed using reference TRBV9 and TRBJ1-2, is DSGVTQTPKHLITATGQRVTLRCSPRSGDLSVYWYQQSLDQGLQFLIQYYNGEERAKGNILERFSAQQFPDLHSELNLSSLELGDSALYFCASSVDRGYYGYTFGSGTRLTVV.

CDR3 DNA: TGCGCCAGCAGCCAAGTCCCTAGCGGGGTTTGGGAGCAGTACTTC. Amino acid sequence: CASSQVPSGVWEQYF. The V gene is TRBV4-1, the J gene TRBJ2-7; 9 nucleotides align to TRBD2. J lost 7 bases, V lost 1 base, and 8 bases had no gene match. CDR1 is MGHRA and CDR2 is YSYEKL in the germline V gene. The CDR3 is 15 residues long.

Worth noting for this clone: The germline gene is not matched at one end of the junction; a read error may be the cause. The sample contains more than one DNA sequence encoding this CDR3. The chain employs TRBV7-2 and TRBJ1-1, with a tentative D call TRBD1 (5 bases). Germline V gene sequence: CDR1 SGHTA, CDR2 FQGNSA. The CDR3 is made up of 13 amino acids. The CDR3 loop is CASSLNRRTEAFF. The CDR3 DNA follows: TGTGCCAGCAGCTTAAACAGGAGAACTGAGGCTTTCTTT.

This chain uses TRBV5-1 with TRBJ2-1, with a weak D call TRBD2 (5 bases). Germline V gives CDR1 SGHRS, CDR2 YFSETQ. Trimming shortened V by 4 bases and J by 2 bases, and 13 bases separated the two germline ends. There are 15 residues in the CDR3. CDR3 bases: TGCGCCAGCAGCCTCTCAGCCGGGGCCTACAATGAGCAGTTCTTC. Encoded protein: CASSLSAGAYNEQFF. The variable domain in full, completed from reference TRBV5-1 and TRBJ2-1, reads KAGVTQTPRYLIKTRGQQVTLSCSPISGHRSVSWYQQTPGQGLQFLFEYFSETQRNKGNFPGRFSGRQFSNSRSEMNVSTLELGDSALYLCASSLSAGAYNEQFFGPGTRLTVL.

The chain carries TRBV28 and TRBJ2-7, with 7 bases that match TRBD2. The CDR3 is 14 amino acids. Germline CDR1 reads MDHEN; CDR2 reads SYDVKM. V was clipped by 6 bases and J by 6 bases; unmatched bases: 11. CDR3: CASSHQTGGLEQYF. For the CDR3, the DNA is TGTGCCAGCAGCCACCAGACGGGGGGACTCGAGCAGTACTTC.